These T cell receptor beta chains were read from a single sample in a study of blood T cell repertoires in COVID-19. Produced via immunoSEQ multiplex PCR; TCRdb's table is partial and in-frame only. The table has about 250,000 clones, about 88% seen once. Sequenced: peripheral blood. These receptors originate from a middle-aged woman who had recovered from COVID-19. Both conserved end residues are part of each CDR3. The D gene is left open where the match is weak. Size values are once, few and many counts, or a class for expanded clones, and some rows have none.

V: TRBV7-2
D: TRBD1
J: TRBJ1-5
length: 15
size: .
DNA: TGTGCCAGCAGCTTAAACGGCCAGGGGGGTCAGCCCCAGCATTTT
CDR3: CASSLNGQGGQPQHF

V: TRBV24-1
D: .
J: TRBJ2-5
length: 13
size: .
DNA: TGTGCCACCAGCTCAGGGGCCCCAGAGACCCAGTACTTC
CDR3: CATSSGAPETQYF

V: TRBV7-9
D: .
J: TRBJ2-5
length: 13
size: .
DNA: TGTGCCAGCAGCGGAGCGGGTCAGGAGACCCAGTACTTC
CDR3: CASSGAGQETQYF

V: TRBV4-1
D: TRBD2
J: TRBJ2-7
length: 14
size: .
DNA: TGCGCCAGCAGCCAAGTGAGCGGGGGTAACGAGCAGTACTTC
CDR3: CASSQVSGGNEQYF

V: TRBV5-1
D: TRBD2
J: TRBJ2-7
length: 17
size: .
DNA: TGCGCCAGCAGCTTATTAGAACTAGCGGGAGGCTCCTACGAGCAGTACTTC
CDR3: CASSLLELAGGSYEQYF

V: TRBV9
D: .
J: TRBJ2-3
length: 16
size: .
DNA: TGTGCCAGCAGCCCCCGGGGAGTAGTAGGAGCAGATACGCAGTATTTT
CDR3: CASSPRGVVGADTQYF

V: TRBV10-3
D: TRBD1
J: TRBJ1-5
length: 15
size: .
DNA: TGTGCCATCAGTGAAACAGGGGGGTTGAATCAGCCCCAGCATTTT
CDR3: CAISETGGLNQPQHF

V: TRBV7-2
D: .
J: TRBJ2-7
length: 14
size: .
DNA: TGTGCCAGCAGCTCTCTGGGCAGACCCTACGAGCAGTACTTC
CDR3: CASSSLGRPYEQYF

V: TRBV3-1/TRBV3-2
D: .
J: TRBJ2-2
length: 17
size: .
DNA: TGTGCCAGCAGCCAAGATCGGGCTACTAGGAACACCGGGGAGCTGTTTTTT
CDR3: CASSQDRATRNTGELFF

V: TRBV6-5
D: .
J: TRBJ2-5
length: 14
size: .
DNA: TGTGCCAGCAGTTACGGTTCTGCGGTAGAGACCCAGTACTTC
CDR3: CASSYGSAVETQYF

V: TRBV5-4
D: .
J: TRBJ1-2
length: 15
size: .
DNA: TGTGCCAGCAGCTTGGGGGCGTCGAGAAACTATGGCTACACCTTC
CDR3: CASSLGASRNYGYTF

V: TRBV3-1/TRBV3-2
D: .
J: TRBJ1-3
length: 15
size: .
DNA: TGTGCCAGCAGCCCGCGTTCAGGGTCTGGAAACACCATATATTTT
CDR3: CASSPRSGSGNTIYF

V: TRBV7-9
D: TRBD1
J: TRBJ1-6
length: 16
size: few
DNA: TGTGCCAGCAGCAAAGCCACCGGGACAGGCTATTCACCCCTCCACTTT
CDR3: CASSKATGTGYSPLHF

V: TRBV24-1
D: TRBD1
J: TRBJ1-1
length: 14
size: .
DNA: TGTGCCACCAGTGCGGACAGGGGGAACACTGAAGCTTTCTTT
CDR3: CATSADRGNTEAFF

V: TRBV18
D: TRBD1
J: TRBJ1-2
length: 16
size: .
DNA: TGTGCCAGCTCACTTTTGTCGCCGGGACAGGGGAGTGGCTACACCTTC
CDR3: CASSLLSPGQGSGYTF

V: TRBV27
D: .
J: TRBJ1-4
length: 15
size: .
DNA: TGTGCCAGCAGTATCCGGGGGACAACTAATGAAAAACTGTTTTTT
CDR3: CASSIRGTTNEKLFF

V: TRBV6-6
D: .
J: TRBJ2-3
length: 14
size: .
DNA: TGTGCCAGCAGAGGAGGCGGAAGCACAGATACGCAGTATTTT
CDR3: CASRGGGSTDTQYF

V: TRBV2
D: TRBD1
J: TRBJ1-3
length: 15
size: .
DNA: TGTGCCAGCAGTCCCGACAGGGGGCGAGGAAACACCATATATTTT
CDR3: CASSPDRGRGNTIYF

V: TRBV13
D: .
J: TRBJ2-5
length: 16
size: .
DNA: TGTGCCAGCAGCTTAGGCCGCGACAGAAACCAAGAGACCCAGTACTTC
CDR3: CASSLGRDRNQETQYF

V: TRBV5-4
D: .
J: TRBJ1-2
length: 13
size: .
DNA: TGTGCCAGCAGCTTGGACGGTGCTTATGGCTACACCTTC
CDR3: CASSLDGAYGYTF

V: TRBV30
D: .
J: TRBJ1-2
length: 14
size: .
DNA: TGTGCCTGGAGTGTAGGACTCTCGGGATATGGCTACACCTTC
CDR3: CAWSVGLSGYGYTF

V: TRBV5-8
D: TRBD1
J: TRBJ1-4
length: 16
size: .
DNA: TGTGCCAGCAGCCGCCACAGGGGTTCGGCTAATGAAAAACTGTTTTTT
CDR3: CASSRHRGSANEKLFF

V: TRBV6-6
D: TRBD2
J: TRBJ2-7
length: 16
size: .
DNA: TGTGCCAGCAGTTATGCGGGAGGGAGCTTTACCTACGAGCAGTACTTC
CDR3: CASSYAGGSFTYEQYF

V: TRBV28
D: .
J: TRBJ1-2
length: 12
size: .
DNA: TGTGCCGGCTCGTCCGCTAACTATGGCTACACCTTC
CDR3: CAGSSANYGYTF

V: TRBV7-3
D: .
J: TRBJ2-3
length: 14
size: .
DNA: TGTGCCAGCAGCTCCCGGACGGGGGCAGATACGCAGTATTTT
CDR3: CASSSRTGADTQYF

V: TRBV5-5
D: TRBD2
J: TRBJ2-5
length: 15
size: .
DNA: TGTGCCAGCAGCTTGGAGGGACTAGCGTCGGAGACCCAGTACTTC
CDR3: CASSLEGLASETQYF

V: TRBV30
D: .
J: TRBJ2-5
length: 13
size: once
DNA: TGTGCCTGGAGTGGGGGCTCGGAGGGGACCCAGTACTTC
CDR3: CAWSGGSEGTQYF

V: TRBV5-1
D: .
J: TRBJ2-3
length: 11
size: .
DNA: TGCGCCAGCAGCTTCGGGGATACGCAGTATTTT
CDR3: CASSFGDTQYF

V: TRBV5-1
D: TRBD2
J: TRBJ2-3
length: 17
size: once
DNA: TGCGCCAGCAGTTTCGGACTAGCGGGGACCCCCACAGATACGCAGTATTTT
CDR3: CASSFGLAGTPTDTQYF

V: TRBV6-5
D: TRBD1
J: TRBJ2-7
length: 14
size: once
DNA: TGTGCCACCCAGTTGGACAGGGTCTCCTACGAGCAGTACTTC
CDR3: CATQLDRVSYEQYF

V: TRBV7-2
D: TRBD2
J: TRBJ2-2
length: 17
size: .
DNA: TGTGCCAGCAGCTTCAGAGCGGGAGTGACGTACACCGGGGAGCTGTTTTTT
CDR3: CASSFRAGVTYTGELFF

V: TRBV19
D: .
J: TRBJ1-2
length: 18
size: .
DNA: TGTGCCAGTAGTATCTCCTCTGGGGGCCCACGAGGGCACTATGGCTACACCTTC
CDR3: CASSISSGGPRGHYGYTF

V: TRBV7-3
D: TRBD1
J: TRBJ2-2
length: 14
size: few
DNA: TGTGCCAGCAGCTGGACAGGGGGCGCCGGGGAGCTGTTTTTT
CDR3: CASSWTGGAGELFF

V: TRBV6-5
D: .
J: TRBJ2-5
length: 13
size: .
DNA: TGTGCCAGCAGTTACTCGGTGGAGAAGACCCAGTACTTC
CDR3: CASSYSVEKTQYF

V: TRBV5-1
D: TRBD1
J: TRBJ2-3
length: 16
size: .
DNA: TGCGCCAGCAGCCATAGGTCACAGGGGGCAGGCGATACGCAGTATTTT
CDR3: CASSHRSQGAGDTQYF

V: TRBV28
D: TRBD1
J: TRBJ1-2
length: 15
size: .
DNA: TGTGCCAGCAGTTTCCCCTCCGGGACAGGGCGCGGCTACACCTTC
CDR3: CASSFPSGTGRGYTF

V: TRBV28
D: .
J: TRBJ1-2
length: 14
size: .
DNA: TGTGCCAGCAGTTTGCAGGGCGTTCGATCTGGCTACACCTTC
CDR3: CASSLQGVRSGYTF

V: TRBV30
D: TRBD2
J: TRBJ2-1
length: 19
size: .
DNA: TGTGCCTGGAGTGTCGTCCGGACTAGCGGGAGGGCCGGTCGACGGGAGCAGTTCTTC
CDR3: CAWSVVRTSGRAGRREQFF

V: TRBV6-1
D: .
J: TRBJ1-5
length: 14
size: .
DNA: TGTGCCAGCAGTGAAAATACAGGGAATCAGCCCCAGCATTTT
CDR3: CASSENTGNQPQHF

V: TRBV18
D: TRBD1
J: TRBJ1-5
length: 17
size: .
DNA: TGTGCCAGCTCACCACCTTCCACAGGGGGCACGAATCAGCCCCAGCATTTT
CDR3: CASSPPSTGGTNQPQHF